These 9 T cell receptor beta chains share one sample of origin, sequenced in a study of cytomegalovirus exposure and HLA in healthy donors. The PCR ran on 60 Vbeta and 13 Jbeta primers. Clones were sequenced by immunoSEQ multiplex PCR, and TCRdb holds only the in-frame ones, with some missing. This sample has around 110,000 clones, with around two thirds found just once. Sample: PBMCs. These receptor sequences come from a woman aged 40 to 50 in good health and CMV-seropositive.

The chain couples TRBV9 to TRBJ1-4; TRBD1 aligns across 7 bases. Unmatched junction bases numbered 6, after V lost 2 bases and J lost 8 bases. CDR1 is SGDLS and CDR2 is YYNGEE in the germline V gene. The CDR3 has 14 amino acids. CDR3 coding DNA: TGTGCCAGCAGCGTGGAAGGGACAGACGAAAAACTGTTTTTT. This codes for CASSVEGTDEKLFF.

The DNA of the CDR3 is TGTGCCAGCAGTTACTCCCGGTTCAATCAGCCCCAGCATTTT. Translating gives CASSYSRFNQPQHF. The rearrangement links TRBV6-5 to TRBJ1-5; D gene uncertain. V was pared by 0 bases and J by 3 bases, with 6 bases between. The CDR3 is made up of 14 amino acids. The germline V gene has CDR1 MNHEY and CDR2 SVGAGI.

The J gene is TRBJ2-5, the V gene TRBV5-1, with TRBD1 matching over 8 bases. The germline CDR1 and CDR2 sequences are SGHRS and YFSETQ. The CDR3 length is 13 residues. Unmatched junction bases numbered 5, after V lost 7 bases and J lost 3 bases. The CDR3 sequence is CASGTGIEETQYF. The CDR3 nucleotides read TGCGCCAGCGGGACAGGTATTGAAGAGACCCAGTACTTC.

This clone was counted between two and nine times. The V and J genes are TRBV27 and TRBJ2-7, with 9 bases identical to TRBD1. The germline gives CDR1 MNHEY, CDR2 SMNVEV (reference sequence). Trimming at V came to 0 bases and at J to 3 bases, leaving 6 bases not matched to a gene. The CDR3 consists of 16 residues. CDR3 loop: CASSLSAGTGHYEQYF. Here the CDR3 DNA reads TGTGCCAGCAGTTTATCAGCCGGGACAGGGCACTACGAGCAGTACTTC.

V usage is TRBV7-2 and J usage is TRBJ2-2; 9 bases match TRBD2. Germline V lookup: CDR1 SGHTA, CDR2 FQGNSA. The junction had 4 bases not matched to a gene; V was cut back by 1 base and J by 7 bases. This CDR3 spans 15 amino acids. The CDR3 here is CASSLGGLANGELFF. DNA for the CDR3: TGTGCCAGCAGCTTAGGGGGACTAGCCAACGGGGAGCTGTTTTTT.

To note about this clone: A read error may account for a junction end that differs from germline. This chain joins TRBV7-7 and TRBJ2-2; D is uncertain. Germline lookup yields CDR1 SSHAT and CDR2 FNYEAQ (reference sequence). The CDR3 length is 13 residues. The CDR3 loop is CASSPSGTGELFF. CDR3 nucleotides: TGTGCTAGCAGCCCCTCGGGCACCGGGGAGCTGTTTTTT.

The gene calls are TRBV5-1 and TRBJ2-7; 8 bases fit TRBD1. Losses at the gene ends were 3 bases for V and 6 bases for J; bases not matched to a gene: 5. The V gene's germline CDR1 is SGHRS and CDR2 YFSETQ. This CDR3 has 13 residues. CDR3 protein: CASSSGQGSEQYF. DNA of the CDR3: TGCGCCAGCAGCTCAGGACAGGGTAGCGAGCAGTACTTC.

The chain employs TRBV29-1 and TRBJ2-1; no firm D call. The V end lost 4 bases, the J end lost 5 bases, and 9 bases lay between the germline ends. The CDR3 loop spans 12 amino acids. Germline-derived CDR1 and CDR2 are SQVTM and ANQGSEA. This chain's CDR3 is CSVVRPNNEQFF. In DNA, the CDR3 is TGCAGCGTTGTGAGGCCTAACAATGAGCAGTTCTTC.

There are a few counts of this clone. This chain links TRBV7-6 with TRBJ1-1, with D maybe TRBD1 (5 bases). Trimming took 3 bases from V and 0 from J, leaving 11 bases between them. The CDR3 covers 15 residues. Germline CDR1 is SGHVS and CDR2 is FNYEAQ. CDR3 sequence: CASSFSGTMNTEAFF. CDR3 nucleotides: TGTGCCAGCAGCTTTTCCGGGACTATGAACACTGAAGCTTTCTTT. The full variable domain, rest sourced from reference TRBV7-6 and TRBJ1-1, is GAGVSQSPRYKVTKRGQDVALRCDPISGHVSLYWYRQALGQGPEFLTYFNYEAQQDKSGLPNDRFSAERPEGSISTLTIQRTEQRDSAMYRCASSFSGTMNTEAFFGQGTRLTVV.